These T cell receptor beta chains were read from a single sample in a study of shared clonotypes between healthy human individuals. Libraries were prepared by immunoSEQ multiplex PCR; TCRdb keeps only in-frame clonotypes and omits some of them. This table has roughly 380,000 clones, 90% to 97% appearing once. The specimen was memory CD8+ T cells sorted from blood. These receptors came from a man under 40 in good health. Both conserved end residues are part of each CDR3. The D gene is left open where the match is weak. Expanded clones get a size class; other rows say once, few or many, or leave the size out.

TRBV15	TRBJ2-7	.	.	CATSRVASGEHEQYF	TGTGCCACCAGCAGAGTAGCCTCCGGTGAACACGAGCAGTACTTC
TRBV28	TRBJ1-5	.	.	CASSFPSGLNQPQHF	TGTGCCAGCAGTTTCCCCTCGGGGCTCAATCAGCCCCAGCATTTT
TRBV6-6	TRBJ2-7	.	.	CASSSLDSYEQYF	TGTGCCAGCAGTTCCCTCGACAGCTACGAGCAGTACTTC
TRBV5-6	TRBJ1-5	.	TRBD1	CASSFGTGTYSNQPQHF	TGTGCCAGCAGCTTTGGGACAGGGACCTATAGCAATCAGCCCCAGCATTTT
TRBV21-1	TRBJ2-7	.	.	CASGGTGYEQYF	TGTGCCAGCGGGGGAACGGGGTACGAGCAGTACTTC
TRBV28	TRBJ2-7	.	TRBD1	CASSAGTALREQYF	TGTGCCAGCAGCGCCGGGACAGCCCTTCGGGAGCAGTACTTC
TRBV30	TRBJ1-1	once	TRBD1	CAWTGQGGIMNTEAFF	TGTGCCTGGACGGGACAGGGGGGTATTATGAACACTGAAGCTTTCTTT
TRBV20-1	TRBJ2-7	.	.	CSAGREQYF	TGCAGTGCGGGGCGAGAGCAGTACTTC
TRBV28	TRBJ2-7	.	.	CASSLGGLAYEQYF	TGTGCCAGCAGTTTGGGGGGGCTGGCCTACGAGCAGTACTTC
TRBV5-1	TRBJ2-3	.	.	CASSITGDTQYF	TGCGCCAGCAGCATTACAGGGGATACGCAGTATTTT
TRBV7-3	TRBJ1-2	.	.	CASSLNGGYGYTF	TGTGCCAGCAGCTTAAACGGGGGGTATGGCTACACCTTC
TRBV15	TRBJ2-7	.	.	CATSRDRVYEQYF	TGTGCCACCAGCAGAGACAGGGTGTACGAGCAGTACTTC
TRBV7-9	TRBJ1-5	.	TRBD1	CASTQGDSNQPQHF	TGTGCCAGCACCCAGGGGGATAGCAATCAGCCCCAGCATTTT
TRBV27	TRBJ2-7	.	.	CASRLGHSYEQYF	TGTGCCAGCAGATTGGGACACTCCTACGAGCAGTACTTC
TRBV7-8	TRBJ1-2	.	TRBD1	CASSPGQAGGYTF	TGTGCCAGCAGCCCGGGACAGGCGGGAGGCTACACCTTC
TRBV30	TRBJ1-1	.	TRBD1	CAWSVGTGEAFF	TGTGCCTGGAGTGTAGGGACAGGGGAAGCTTTCTTT
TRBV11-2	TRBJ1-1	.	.	CASSFEGYENTEAFF	TGTGCCAGTAGCTTTGAGGGTTATGAGAACACTGAAGCTTTCTTT
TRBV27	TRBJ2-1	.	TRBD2	CASSPTGWRGRAENNEQFF	TGTGCCAGCAGCCCTACGGGATGGCGCGGGAGGGCCGAAAACAATGAGCAGTTCTTC
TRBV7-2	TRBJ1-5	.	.	CASSLGRAGAQHF	TGTGCCAGCAGCTTAGGTCGGGCAGGTGCCCAGCATTTT
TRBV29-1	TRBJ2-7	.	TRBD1	CSVEDRYRGSYEQYF	TGCAGCGTTGAAGATCGGTACAGGGGGTCTTACGAGCAGTACTTC
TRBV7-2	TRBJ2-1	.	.	CASSLIGPEQFF	TGTGCCAGCAGCTTAATCGGACCAGAGCAGTTCTTC
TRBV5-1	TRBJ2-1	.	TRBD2	CASSLVRAGRNEQFF	TGCGCCAGCAGCTTGGTGAGAGCGGGGAGAAATGAGCAGTTCTTC
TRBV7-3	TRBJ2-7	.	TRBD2	CASRLTGTTYEQYF	TGTGCCAGCAGGTTAACCGGGACTACCTACGAGCAGTACTTC
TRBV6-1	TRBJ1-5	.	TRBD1	CASSEHLLGTVRGQPQHF	TGTGCCAGCAGTGAACACCTTTTGGGGACAGTAAGAGGTCAGCCCCAGCATTTT
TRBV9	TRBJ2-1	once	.	CASSVKPGGPNEQFF	TGTGCCAGCAGCGTAAAACCGGGCGGTCCCAATGAGCAGTTCTTC
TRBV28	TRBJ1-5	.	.	CASTSFNRAYSNQPQHF	TGTGCCAGCACCTCCTTTAACAGGGCATATAGCAATCAGCCCCAGCATTTT
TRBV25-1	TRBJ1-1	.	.	CASGLMNTEAFF	TGTGCCAGCGGCCTCATGAACACTGAAGCTTTCTTT
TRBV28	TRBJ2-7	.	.	CASSGRDSRSYEQYF	TGTGCCAGCAGTGGGAGGGACAGCCGATCCTACGAGCAGTACTTC
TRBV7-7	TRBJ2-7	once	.	CASIQLVPIYEQYF	TGTGCTAGCATCCAACTAGTCCCAATCTACGAGCAGTACTTC
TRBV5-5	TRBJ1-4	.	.	CASSPRRETTNEKLFF	TGTGCCAGCAGCCCCCGGCGCGAGACAACTAATGAAAAACTGTTTTTT
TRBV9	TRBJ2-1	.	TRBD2	CASSITSGKSSEQFF	TGTGCCAGCAGCATTACTAGCGGAAAGTCAAGTGAGCAGTTCTTC
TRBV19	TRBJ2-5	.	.	CASSMGRVETQYF	TGTGCCAGTAGTATGGGCAGGGTCGAGACCCAGTACTTC
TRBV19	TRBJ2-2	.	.	CASSMMMGGTGELFF	TGTGCCAGTAGTATGATGATGGGGGGCACCGGGGAGCTGTTTTTT
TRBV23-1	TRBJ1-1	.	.	CASSLGRENTEAFF	TGCGCCAGCAGCCTAGGGAGGGAGAACACTGAAGCTTTCTTT
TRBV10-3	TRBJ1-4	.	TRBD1	CATGTATNEKLFF	TGTGCCACCGGGACAGCAACTAATGAAAAACTGTTTTTT
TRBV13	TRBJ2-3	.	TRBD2	CASSLVAGGTDTQYF	TGTGCCAGCAGCTTAGTCGCGGGAGGCACAGATACGCAGTATTTT
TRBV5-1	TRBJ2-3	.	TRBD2	CASRGTSGFDTQYF	TGCGCCAGCAGGGGGACTAGCGGTTTCGATACGCAGTATTTT
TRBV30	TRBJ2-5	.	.	CAWRSQNLALKETQYF	TGTGCCTGGAGGTCCCAAAATCTAGCGCTTAAAGAGACCCAGTACTTC
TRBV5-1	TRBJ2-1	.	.	CASSLYNEQFF	TGCGCCAGCAGCTTGTACAATGAGCAGTTCTTC
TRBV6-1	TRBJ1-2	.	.	CASTLTFRYGYTF	TGTGCCAGCACCCTGACATTTCGCTATGGCTACACCTTC
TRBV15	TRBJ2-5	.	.	CATSRDLASGAQYF	TGTGCCACCAGCAGAGATCTGGCCTCAGGGGCCCAGTACTTC
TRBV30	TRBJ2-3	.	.	CAGAGDTQYF	TGTGCCGGGGCTGGGGATACGCAGTATTTT
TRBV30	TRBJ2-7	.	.	CAWSVIYEQYF	TGTGCCTGGAGTGTAATCTACGAGCAGTACTTC
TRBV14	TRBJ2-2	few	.	CASSQSGELFF	TGTGCCAGCAGCCAATCCGGGGAGCTGTTTTTT
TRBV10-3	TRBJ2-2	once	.	CAIRQADGELFF	TGTGCCATCAGACAGGCAGACGGGGAGCTGTTTTTT
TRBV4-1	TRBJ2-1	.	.	CASQAATVYNEQFF	TGCGCCAGCCAGGCGGCGACGGTATACAATGAGCAGTTCTTC
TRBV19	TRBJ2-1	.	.	CASSMSSGGSDEQFF	TGTGCCAGTAGTATGTCGAGCGGTGGTAGCGATGAGCAGTTCTTC
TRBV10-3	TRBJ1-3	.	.	CAISESGAGNTIYF	TGTGCCATCAGTGAGTCGGGGGCTGGAAACACCATATATTTT